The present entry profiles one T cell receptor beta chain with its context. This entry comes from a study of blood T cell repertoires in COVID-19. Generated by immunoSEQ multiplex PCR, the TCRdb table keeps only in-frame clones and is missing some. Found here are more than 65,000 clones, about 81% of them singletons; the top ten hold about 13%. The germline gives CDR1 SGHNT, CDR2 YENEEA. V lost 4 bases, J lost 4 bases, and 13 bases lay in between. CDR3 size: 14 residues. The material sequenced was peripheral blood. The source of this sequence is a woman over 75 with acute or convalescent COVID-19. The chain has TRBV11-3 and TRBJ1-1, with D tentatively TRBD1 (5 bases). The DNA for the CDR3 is TGTGCCAGCAGCTCGACGGCAGGGTCCACTGAAGCTTTCTTT. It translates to CASSSTAGSTEAFF. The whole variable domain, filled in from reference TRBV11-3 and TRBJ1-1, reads EAGVVQSPRYKIIEKKQPVAFWCNPISGHNTLYWYLQNLGQGPELLIRYENEEAVDDSQLPKDRFSAERLKGVDSTLKIQPAELGDSAVYLCASSSTAGSTEAFFGQGTRLTVV.